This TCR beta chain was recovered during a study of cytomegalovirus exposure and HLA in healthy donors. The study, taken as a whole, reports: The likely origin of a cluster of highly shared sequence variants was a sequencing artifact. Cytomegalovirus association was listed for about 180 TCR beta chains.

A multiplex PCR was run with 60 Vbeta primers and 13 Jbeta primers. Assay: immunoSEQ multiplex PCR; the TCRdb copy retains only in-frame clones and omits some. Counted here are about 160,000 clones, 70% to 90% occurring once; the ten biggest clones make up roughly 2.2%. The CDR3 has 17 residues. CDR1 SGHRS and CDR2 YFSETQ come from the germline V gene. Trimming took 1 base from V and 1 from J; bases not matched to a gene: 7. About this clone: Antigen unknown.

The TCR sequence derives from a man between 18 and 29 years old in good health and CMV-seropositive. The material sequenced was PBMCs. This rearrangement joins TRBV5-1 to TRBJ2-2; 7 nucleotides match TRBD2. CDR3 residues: CASSLIPSGWNTGELFF. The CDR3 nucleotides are TGCGCCAGCAGCTTGATCCCTAGCGGATGGAACACCGGGGAGCTGTTTTTT.